Each of the 19 T cell receptor beta chains below was sequenced from the same sample in a study of PD-L1 blockade in urothelial cancer. The time point is: pretreatment peripheral blood. Profiled with immunoSEQ multiplex PCR; TCRdb holds only in-frame clones, not every one. The table includes about 53,000 clones, 87% detected once. This sample comprised PBMCs, obtained around atezolizumab (anti-PD-L1) treatment. These receptors were collected from a woman aged 55-69 years with urothelial cancer.

The V and J genes are TRBV19 and TRBJ2-5; 7 positions match TRBD2. The germline V gene encodes CDR1 LNHDA and CDR2 SQIVND (reference sequence). CDR3 length: 13 amino acids. V was pared by 5 bases and J by 10 bases, with 10 bases of the junction left unmatched. Written as DNA, the CDR3 is TGTGCCAGTAGTCCTGGGACTACCGGCGACCAGTACTTC. Encoded protein: CASSPGTTGDQYF.

The chain combines TRBV5-1 with TRBJ2-7; tentatively, D is TRBD2 (6 bases). The CDR3 contains 14 residues. Germline V CDR1 and CDR2: SGHRS, YFSETQ. V was trimmed by 5 bases and J by 2 bases, leaving 14 bases between them. As DNA, the CDR3 is TGCGCCAGCAGTCGTAGCGGATCGGCCTACGAGCAGTACTTC. Its translation is CASSRSGSAYEQYF.

The rearrangement uses TRBV28 and TRBJ2-3; 10 bases are shared with TRBD2. Per the germline V gene, CDR1 is MDHEN and CDR2 is SYDVKM. This CDR3 is built from 16 residues. V trimming: 5 bases; J trimming: 0 bases; junction bases outside the gene matches: 5. The CDR3 region is CASSLLAGASTDTQYF. The CDR3 DNA reads TGTGCCAGCAGTCTCCTAGCGGGAGCTAGCACAGATACGCAGTATTTT.

This clone was seen once. V is TRBV5-4 and J is TRBJ1-2; TRBD1 matches at 7 bases. The V gene's germline CDR1 is SGHNT and CDR2 YYREEE (reference sequence). The V and J ends lost 3 bases and 6 bases, in that order; junction bases with no gene match: 5. The CDR3 runs 13 residues. The CDR3 loop is CASSSDRRDGYTF. As DNA, the CDR3 is TGTGCCAGCAGCTCGGACAGGAGAGATGGCTACACCTTC.

This rearrangement joins TRBV6-5 to TRBJ1-5; 7 nucleotides match TRBD1. The germline CDR1 and CDR2 sequences are MNHEY and SVGAGI. The ends lost 5 bases at V and 2 bases at J; junction bases unmatched: 3. The CDR3 sequence is 14 residues long. CDR3: CASSRQGGNQPQHF. CDR3 bases: TGTGCCAGCAGTCGACAGGGTGGCAATCAGCCCCAGCATTTT.

The J gene is TRBJ2-7, the V gene TRBV5-6; D is uncertain. The CDR3 consists of 12 residues. Germline CDR1 reads SGHDT; CDR2 reads YYEEEE. With 0 bases removed from V and 7 bases from J, the gap between germline ends came to 8 bases. This CDR3 reads CASSLERLEQYF. The CDR3 nucleotides are TGTGCCAGCAGCTTGGAGAGGTTAGAGCAGTACTTC.

J is TRBJ2-7 and V is TRBV27, with D tentatively TRBD1 (7 bases). CDR1 and CDR2 (germline): MNHEY, SMNVEV (reference sequence). The length of the CDR3 is 13 residues. Trimming shortened V by 5 bases and J by 7 bases, and 15 bases separated the two germline ends. The CDR3 DNA is TGTGCCAGCAGTGAGGAGGGGGCGGAAGAGCAGTACTTC. Protein: CASSEEGAEEQYF.

This clone was found a few times. The chain links TRBV25-1 to TRBJ1-6; D remains unclear. The germline V gene encodes CDR1 MGHDK and CDR2 SYGVNS. The CDR3 runs 14 residues. The germline V and J ends were trimmed by 0 bases and 9 bases, with 9 bases remaining between them. Here the CDR3 DNA reads TGTGCCAGCAGTGAATATGGCAGAATTTCACCCCTCCACTTT. Translating gives CASSEYGRISPLHF.

This clone was counted once. The chain couples TRBV4-3 to TRBJ2-7; the match to TRBD2 covers 7 bases. Germline trimming cut 0 bases from V and 2 bases from J; bases unmatched to any gene: 7. Germline values: CDR1 LGHNA, CDR2 YSLEER. There are 16 residues in the CDR3. The CDR3 loop reads CASSQEDGGGPYEQYF. The DNA for the CDR3 is TGCGCCAGCAGCCAAGAAGACGGCGGGGGACCCTACGAGCAGTACTTC.

The rearrangement joins TRBV7-7 to TRBJ1-1; no clear D gene. The CDR3 has 13 amino acids. Germline V gene data show CDR1 as SSHAT and CDR2 as FNYEAQ (reference sequence). The V end lost 2 bases, the J end lost 2 bases, and 6 bases lay between the germline ends. CDR3 sequence reads: CASSLLVNTEAFF. The CDR3 DNA is TGTGCCAGCAGCTTACTAGTTAACACTGAAGCTTTCTTT. Full variable domain (rest looked up from reference TRBV7-7 and TRBJ1-1): GAGVSQSPRYKVTKRGQDVTLRCDPISSHATLYWYQQALGQGPEFLTYFNYEAQPDKSGLPSDRFSAERPEGSISTLTIQRTEQRDSAMYRCASSLLVNTEAFFGQGTRLTVV.

Here the CDR3 DNA reads TGTGCCAGCAGCTTAACCTTAGAGTGGGAGACCCAGTACTTC. Its protein is CASSLTLEWETQYF. The chain is built from TRBV7-8 and TRBJ2-5; D is unresolved. The CDR3 has 14 residues. Deletions cut 2 bases from V and 5 bases from J, with 12 bases between. Per the germline V gene, CDR1 is SGHVS and CDR2 is FQNEAQ.

This chain joins TRBV18 and TRBJ2-2; 9 bases map to TRBD1. The V and J ends lost 5 bases and 4 bases, in that order; junction bases with no gene match: 5. Germline V gene lookup returns CDR1 KGHSH and CDR2 LQKENI. The CDR3 consists of 15 residues. CDR3 sequence: CASSTGTGSTGELFF. The CDR3 nucleotides read TGTGCCAGCTCAACCGGGACAGGGTCCACCGGGGAGCTGTTTTTT.

The chain couples TRBV10-3 to TRBJ2-1, with 7 bases fitting TRBD1. The CDR3 runs 16 residues. CDR1 ENHRY and CDR2 SYGVKD come from the germline V gene. V lost 9 bases and J lost 7; bases outside the gene matches: 18. The CDR3 region has the DNA TGTGCCATTACTTCGTCAACAGGGGAAAGTAGTAATGAGCAGTTCTTC. Translating gives CAITSSTGESSNEQFF.

The chain links TRBV2 to TRBJ2-5; tentatively, D is TRBD2 (5 bases). Deletions cut 4 bases from V and 5 bases from J, with 11 bases between. Germline-derived CDR1 and CDR2 are SNHLY and FYNNEI. The CDR3 sequence is 13 residues long. The CDR3 spells CASSAGLDETQYF. Written as DNA, the CDR3 is TGTGCCAGCAGTGCCGGACTTGATGAGACCCAGTACTTC. The entire variable domain, with the rest obtained from reference TRBV2 and TRBJ2-5, is as follows: EPEVTQTPSHQVTQMGQEVILRCVPISNHLYFYWYRQILGQKVEFLVSFYNNEISEKSEIFDDQFSVERPDGSNFTLKIRSTKLEDSAMYFCASSAGLDETQYFGPGTRLLVL.

V usage is TRBV10-3 and J usage is TRBJ1-4, with D maybe TRBD1 (6 bases). The V gene lost 5 bases and the J gene lost 4 bases, with 11 bases spanning the gap. The CDR3 runs 14 residues. Per the germline V gene, CDR1 is ENHRY and CDR2 is SYGVKD. CDR3 bases: TGTGCCATCAGTCCGACAGGAGGTAATGAAAAACTGTTTTTT. Amino acids: CAISPTGGNEKLFF.

V gene TRBV7-8 combines with J gene TRBJ2-1, with D tentatively TRBD2 (6 bases). Germline CDR1 is SGHVS and CDR2 is FQNEAQ. This CDR3 is built from 15 residues. The germline V and J ends were trimmed by 5 bases and 5 bases, with 16 bases remaining between them. Here the CDR3 DNA reads TGTGCCAGCAGCCAAAGGTCCGGGACTCACAATGAGCAGTTCTTC. Translating gives CASSQRSGTHNEQFF.

This chain connects TRBV5-1 to TRBJ2-1; TRBD2 matches 13 bases. Germline CDR1 SGHRS, CDR2 YFSETQ. V lost 2 bases and J lost 3; bases outside the gene matches: 11. The CDR3 totals 19 residues. The CDR3 DNA reads as TGCGCCAGCAGCTTACAAGGACTAGCGGGAGTAGGTTTCTACAATGAGCAGTTCTTC. It translates to CASSLQGLAGVGFYNEQFF.

The gene calls are TRBV5-1 and TRBJ2-5; D possibly corresponds to TRBD1 (5 bases). Germline CDR1 and CDR2: SGHRS and YFSETQ. This CDR3 region has 15 residues. V was trimmed by 4 bases and J by 0 bases, leaving 13 bases between them. The CDR3 here is CASSPGLNNQETQYF. The CDR3 DNA reads TGCGCCAGCAGCCCAGGGCTGAACAACCAAGAGACCCAGTACTTC.

This clone is medium-sized within its sample. The chain links TRBV5-1 to TRBJ2-3; 7 bases are shared with TRBD2. With V trimmed by 5 bases and J by 2 bases, 5 bases remained unmatched. Germline V CDR1 and CDR2: SGHRS, YFSETQ. The CDR3 loop spans 14 amino acids. CDR3 in amino acids: CASRDWDYTDTQYF. Here the CDR3 DNA reads TGCGCCAGCAGAGATTGGGACTACACAGATACGCAGTATTTT.